This is a list of T cell receptor beta chains from one sample in a study of regulatory T cells in long-lasting Graves disease. TCRdb re-analysed the multiplex PCR reads in MiXCR, keeping a single row per CDR3 protein. The sample carries some 340,000 distinct CDR3 sequences, about 10% recorded once. These records were also assigned to another study, of T cells in Graves' hyperthyroidism and ophthalmopathy.

Sequences were derived from peripheral blood mononuclear cells (PBMCs), sampled at new diagnosis, from a patient treated with antithyroid drugs. The source is a young woman with Graves disease. The CDR3 runs from the conserved cysteine through the conserved F or W. The D gene is left open where the match is weak. Expanded clones are given a class, and other clones once, few, many or no size at all.

TRBJ2-3 | many | TRBV6-2/TRBV6-3 | TRBD2 | TGTGCCAGCAGTTACGTGGCGGGAGTGAATACGCAGTATTTT | CASSYVAGVNTQYF
TRBJ2-5 | - | TRBV11-2 | - | TGTGCCAGCAGCTTAGAGGGGCCGTGGACCGAGACCCAGTACTTC | CASSLEGPWTETQYF
TRBJ2-6 | few | TRBV10-3 | - | TGTGCCATCAGTGAAGACGGCTCTGGGGCCAACGTCCTGACTTTC | CAISEDGSGANVLTF
TRBJ2-2 | few | TRBV20-1 | TRBD2 | TGCAGTGCTAGAGATACTCAGCGGGGGGGGGACGGGGAGCTGTTTTTT | CSARDTQRGGDGELFF
TRBJ2-1 | many | TRBV28 | - | TGTGCCAGCAGTCTGGGATTCGCTAATGAGCAGTTCTTC | CASSLGFANEQFF
TRBJ2-5 | few | TRBV7-9 | TRBD2 | TGTGCCAGCAGCTTCGGGACTAGCGGGGGAGAGACCCAGTACTTC | CASSFGTSGGETQYF
TRBJ2-7 | many | TRBV5-1 | - | TGCGCCAGCAGCTTGGGCGACAACTACGAGCAGTACTTC | CASSLGDNYEQYF
TRBJ2-5 | many | TRBV6-1 | - | TGTGCCAGCAGTACCGGGACGCGCCGACTAGTACAAACCGAAGAGACCCAGTACTTC | CASSTGTRRLVQTEETQYF
TRBJ1-1 | many | TRBV7-8 | - | TGTGCCAGCAGCTTTCAACCGGGCCCTACTAACACTGAAGCTTTCTTT | CASSFQPGPTNTEAFF
TRBJ1-6 | - | TRBV7-9 | - | TGTGCCAGCACCAGTTCGGGTTCACCCCTCCACTTT | CASTSSGSPLHF
TRBJ2-7 | - | TRBV20-1 | - | TGCAGTGCTAGGTGGGTGCGGGAGCAGTACTTC | CSARWVREQYF
TRBJ2-5 | many | TRBV28 | - | TGTGCCAGCAGTTCCGGCGGTATGGCTACCCAAGAGACCCAGTACTTC | CASSSGGMATQETQYF
TRBJ2-5 | many | TRBV20-1 | - | TGCAGTGCTAGAGATAATGGGGAGACCCAGTACTTC | CSARDNGETQYF
TRBJ2-1 | many | TRBV2 | TRBD1 | TGTGCCAGCGCCGAGGCCGGGACAGGGACTTACAATGAGCAGTTCTTC | CASAEAGTGTYNEQFF
TRBJ2-1 | - | TRBV27 | TRBD2 | TGTGCCAGCAGTTTACTAGCGGGATGGGGAGGCAATGAGCAGTTCTTC | CASSLLAGWGGNEQFF
TRBJ2-5 | many | TRBV6-1 | - | TGTGCCAGCAGTGATGGCCCCCCGGCGCCGGGCCTAGAGACCCAGTACTTC | CASSDGPPAPGLETQYF
TRBJ2-2 | many | TRBV9 | - | TGTGCCAGCAGCGTAGCTTCGGGAGCGGTCGCGAACACCGGGGAGCTGTTTTTT | CASSVASGAVANTGELFF
TRBJ2-7 | many | TRBV7-9 | - | TGTGCCAGCGTTTCTCAGGAGGAGTCCTACGAGCAGTACTTC | CASVSQEESYEQYF
TRBJ2-1 | - | TRBV7-2 | - | TGTGCCAGCAGCTCCTTCGGGGAGTGGCAAAGTGAGCAGTTCTTC | CASSSFGEWQSEQFF
TRBJ2-1 | many | TRBV7-3 | - | TGTGCCAGCAGCTTCCGCCGTCCGGGGGATGAGCAGTTCTTC | CASSFRRPGDEQFF
TRBJ2-1 | many | TRBV28 | - | TGTGCCAGCACTGTGGACAGAAACTACAATGAGCAGTTCTTC | CASTVDRNYNEQFF
TRBJ2-1 | - | TRBV5-1 | - | TGCGCCAGCAGCTTGTCGTCAGGAAGTGAGCAGTTCTTC | CASSLSSGSEQFF
TRBJ2-5 | - | TRBV12-3/TRBV12-4 | - | TGTGCCAACAGTTTCCCAGGGGCAGAAGAGACCCAGTACTTC | CANSFPGAEETQYF
TRBJ2-7 | few | TRBV19 | - | TGTGCCACCCAAAGGGACACCGGATCCTACGAGCAGTACTTC | CATQRDTGSYEQYF
TRBJ2-3 | once | TRBV27 | TRBD2 | TGTGCCAGCAGTTCTAGACTAGCGGGACGAGATACGCAGTATTTT | CASSSRLAGRDTQYF
TRBJ2-3 | many | TRBV30 | TRBD2 | TGTGCCTGGACCCCGCGGCGGGAGGGCCCAGATACGCAGTATTTT | CAWTPRREGPDTQYF
TRBJ1-4 | - | TRBV19 | - | TGTGCCAGCCGGGACACCGATACTGGAAAACTGTTTTTT | CASRDTDTGKLFF
TRBJ1-2 | few | TRBV9 | - | TGTGCCAGCAGCGTAGCGGTGTCAGTAAGCCCTAACTATGGCTACACCTTC | CASSVAVSVSPNYGYTF
TRBJ2-7 | many | TRBV7-2 | - | TGTGCCAGCAGCTATTACTCCAGCGCCTACTCCTACGAGCAGTACTTC | CASSYYSSAYSYEQYF
TRBJ1-2 | many | TRBV12-3/TRBV12-4 | - | TGTGCCAGCAGTCAGACCCGGTATGGCTACACCTTC | CASSQTRYGYTF
TRBJ2-1 | many | TRBV5-5 | - | TGTGCCAGCAGCAACCGGGTCTTCAATGAGCAGTTCTTC | CASSNRVFNEQFF
TRBJ2-3 | - | TRBV9 | - | TGTGCCAGCAGCGTCAAGGGCTTATACACAGATACGCAGTATTTT | CASSVKGLYTDTQYF
TRBJ1-2 | many | TRBV5-6 | - | TGTGCCAGCAGCCTGTGGACCTTGGGGCCATTCTATGGCTACACCTTC | CASSLWTLGPFYGYTF
TRBJ2-5 | many | TRBV12-3/TRBV12-4 | TRBD1 | TGTGCCAGCAGCCCGACCGAAATATGGGACAGCACACAAGAGACCCAGTACTTC | CASSPTEIWDSTQETQYF
TRBJ1-1 | - | TRBV7-9 | - | TGTGCCAGCAGGGTTGCGGTTACTGAAGCTTTCTTT | CASRVAVTEAFF
TRBJ2-3 | - | TRBV19 | - | TGTGCCAGTAGTAAAGGGACTCTCAGCCCTAGCACAGATACGCAGTATTTT | CASSKGTLSPSTDTQYF
TRBJ2-1 | - | TRBV6-1 | TRBD2 | TGTGCCGGCGGGGGTCCCCGGTACAATGAGCAGTTCTTC | CAGGGPRYNEQFF
TRBJ2-1 | few | TRBV9 | TRBD1 | TGTGCCAGCAGCGCCTCAGGGGGTCGGGTGGATGAGCAGTTCTTC | CASSASGGRVDEQFF
TRBJ1-1 | many | TRBV13 | - | TGTGCCAGCAGCTTAGAGGCGGGCAGGGGGAACACTGAAGCTTTCTTT | CASSLEAGRGNTEAFF
TRBJ2-5 | many | TRBV5-6 | - | TGTGCCAGCAGCTTCAGACACAACTTGTACCAAGAGACCCAGTACTTC | CASSFRHNLYQETQYF
TRBJ2-7 | few | TRBV25-1 | - | TGTGCCAGCAGTGATTTACGAGTCTACGAGCAGTACTTC | CASSDLRVYEQYF